This paragraph covers one TCR beta chain sequence. Its antigen remains unidentified. The sample comes from a study of Ad26.COV2.S vaccination and SARS-CoV-2 variants. Background on the study: The Ad26.COV2.S arm of the COV1001 trial was where the donor was placed. The authors gave Ad26.COV2.S intramuscularly, either once or twice 56 days apart. Study-level findings and limits: Among vaccine recipients, spike-specific TCR breadth exceeded that of placebo recipients.

Assay used: immunoSEQ multiplex PCR; TCRdb lists only in-frame clones, some missing. In the table there are under 600,000 clones, 89% of which are singletons. Treatment reported: some 19 received Ad26.COV2.S at low or high dose, single or two shots; about 5 received placebo; per-sample allocation not given. All samples were drawn on day 63, counting from the first vaccine or placebo injection. Trimming removed 2 bases from V and 4 bases from J, with 17 bases in between. CDR3 length equals 16 residues. In germline, CDR1 is SGHVS, CDR2 FQNEAQ. This receptor was obtained from a person aged 18-65 years who received the Ad26.COV2.S COVID-19 vaccine or a placebo. The rearrangement links TRBV7-8 to TRBJ1-2, with D possibly being TRBD1 (5 bases). This specimen consisted of peripheral blood, obtained in a trial of Ad26.COV2.S vaccine versus placebo. CDR3 bases: TGTGCCAGCAGCTTAACTTCGACGGGACCAACCTATGGCTACACCTTC. Protein sequence: CASSLTSTGPTYGYTF. The variable domain in full, completed from reference TRBV7-8 and TRBJ1-2, reads GAGVSQSPRYKVAKRGQDVALRCDPISGHVSLFWYQQALGQGPEFLTYFQNEAQLDKSGLPSDRFFAERPEGSVSTLKIQRTQQEDSAVYLCASSLTSTGPTYGYTFGSGTRLTVV.